These T cell receptor beta chains were read from a single sample in a study of blood T cell repertoires in COVID-19. Assay used: immunoSEQ multiplex PCR; TCRdb lists only in-frame clones, some missing. This sample has roughly 38,000 clones, with around nine tenths found just once. Material for sequencing was peripheral blood. The origin of the receptors is a woman aged 65 to 85 with acute or convalescent COVID-19. Both conserved end residues are part of each CDR3. The order of the fields is V gene, CDR3 protein.

TRBV28	CASSLRGVDTIYF
TRBV12-3/TRBV12-4	CASSPSGSGYTF
TRBV6-4	CASSDGADRDTQYF
TRBV19	CASKAGSLGFQPQHF
TRBV28	CASRAMGRASTGTGELFF
TRBV4-3	CASSQDGTGFGQPQHF
TRBV10-3	CAISESGRGQPQHF
TRBV5-6	CASSSALAGGTDTQYF
TRBV7-3	CASSLLPQGTGNTIYF
TRBV11-2	CASSLAAGATEAFF
TRBV6-5	CASSNPGQGTDTQYF